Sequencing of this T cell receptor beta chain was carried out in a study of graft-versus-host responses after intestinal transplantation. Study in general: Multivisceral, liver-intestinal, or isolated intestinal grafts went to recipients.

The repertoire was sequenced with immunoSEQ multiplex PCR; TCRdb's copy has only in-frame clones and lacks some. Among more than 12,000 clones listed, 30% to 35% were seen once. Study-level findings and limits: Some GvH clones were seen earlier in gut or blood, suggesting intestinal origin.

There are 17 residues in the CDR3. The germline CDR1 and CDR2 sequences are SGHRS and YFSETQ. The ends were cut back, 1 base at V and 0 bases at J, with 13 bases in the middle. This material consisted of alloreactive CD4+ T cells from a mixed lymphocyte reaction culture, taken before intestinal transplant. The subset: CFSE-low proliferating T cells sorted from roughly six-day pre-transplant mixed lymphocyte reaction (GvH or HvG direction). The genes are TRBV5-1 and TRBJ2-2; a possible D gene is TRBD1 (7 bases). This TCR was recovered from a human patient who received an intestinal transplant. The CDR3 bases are TGCGCCAGCAGCTTGTCAGGGGGGTGCGCGAACACCGGGGAGCTGTTTTTT. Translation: CASSLSGGCANTGELFF. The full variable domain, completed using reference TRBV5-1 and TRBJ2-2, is KAGVTQTPRYLIKTRGQQVTLSCSPISGHRSVSWYQQTPGQGLQFLFEYFSETQRNKGNFPGRFSGRQFSNSRSEMNVSTLELGDSALYLCASSLSGGCANTGELFFGEGSRLTVL.